These T cell receptor beta chains were read from a single sample in a study of control samples from healthy donors and cancer patients. The repertoire was sequenced with immunoSEQ multiplex PCR; TCRdb's copy has only in-frame clones and lacks some. The sample consists of 93,000 or so clones, about 89% of them appearing once. What was sequenced was PBMCs. The source of these receptors is a man in his 60s with lung cancer. CDR3s include the opening cysteine and the closing phenylalanine or tryptophan. D genes are given only for firm matches. Clone size is stated in some rows and not others, as once, few, many or a class when expanded.

cdr3_aa	cdr3_nt	clone_size	d_call	v_call	j_call
CASSYSGGALDGYTF	TGTGCCAGCAGTTACTCGGGGGGGGCTTTGGATGGCTACACCTTC	few	-	TRBV6-5	TRBJ1-2
CASSLKHRHGYTF	TGTGCCAGCAGCTTGAAACACCGCCATGGCTACACCTTC	-	-	TRBV5-6	TRBJ1-2
CASSIGGRGYGYTF	TGTGCCAGTAGTATAGGGGGCAGGGGCTATGGCTACACCTTC	-	-	TRBV19	TRBJ1-2
CASRLIVGGTEAFF	TGCGCCAGCAGGCTCATCGTGGGGGGCACTGAAGCTTTCTTT	-	-	TRBV10-2	TRBJ1-1
CASSLVTGQGNYGYTF	TGTGCCAGCAGCTTAGTAACGGGACAGGGGAACTATGGCTACACCTTC	-	TRBD1	TRBV7-2	TRBJ1-2
CASSLGGSTDTQYF	TGCGCCAGCAGCTTGGGGGGGAGCACAGATACGCAGTATTTT	-	-	TRBV5-1	TRBJ2-3
CASSLTRGPYSPLHF	TGTGCCAGCAGCTTAACTCGAGGACCCTATTCACCCCTCCACTTT	-	-	TRBV7-3	TRBJ1-6
CASSDSGVAPTGELFF	TGCGCCAGCAGTGACAGTGGGGTGGCCCCTACCGGGGAGCTGTTTTTT	-	-	TRBV10-1	TRBJ2-2
CASSPISTNNEQFF	TGTGCCAGCAGCCCCATCTCTACTAACAATGAGCAGTTCTTC	-	-	TRBV14	TRBJ2-1
CATRREGGTEAFF	TGTGCCACCCGAAGGGAGGGGGGAACTGAAGCTTTCTTT	-	-	TRBV3-1/TRBV3-2	TRBJ1-1
CARSLCGGQGLARGYTF	TGTGCCAGAAGCTTATGTGGGGGACAGGGTCTGGCGAGGGGCTACACCTTC	once	TRBD1	TRBV5-3	TRBJ1-2
CASTGGFEQYF	TGTGCCAGCACAGGGGGCTTCGAGCAGTACTTC	-	TRBD1	TRBV6-5	TRBJ2-7
CSVAGTGADTEAFF	TGCAGCGTTGCGGGGACAGGGGCCGACACTGAAGCTTTCTTT	-	TRBD1	TRBV29-1	TRBJ1-1
CASSLLSGVSEKLFF	TGTGCCAGCAGCTTGCTGTCAGGGGTTTCTGAAAAACTGTTTTTT	once	-	TRBV7-9	TRBJ1-4
CASSLNRGGTGELFF	TGTGCCAGCAGCCTAAATAGGGGGGGCACCGGGGAGCTGTTTTTT	-	-	TRBV3-1/TRBV3-2	TRBJ2-2
CASSRGGRFYEQYF	TGTGCCAGCAGCCGTGGGGGAAGGTTCTACGAGCAGTACTTC	-	-	TRBV14	TRBJ2-7
CASSSGTGVRGQETQYF	TGTGCCAGCAGCTCAGGGACAGGGGTTCGTGGGCAAGAGACCCAGTACTTC	-	TRBD1	TRBV7-3	TRBJ2-5
CSAPGLSEAFF	TGCAGTGCTCCTGGACTTTCAGAAGCTTTCTTT	-	-	TRBV20-1	TRBJ1-1
CASSLRGGHETQYF	TGTGCCAGCAGTCTTCGGGGGGGGCATGAGACCCAGTACTTC	once	TRBD2	TRBV7-2	TRBJ2-5
CASSFYTGELFF	TGCGCCAGCAGTTTCTACACCGGGGAGCTGTTTTTT	few	-	TRBV10-2	TRBJ2-2
CASSVEGGTEAFF	TGTGCCAGCAGCGTTGAAGGGGGCACTGAAGCTTTCTTT	-	-	TRBV9	TRBJ1-1
CASSLTGQGETQYF	TGTGCCAGCTCACTCACGGGACAGGGAGAGACCCAGTACTTC	-	TRBD1	TRBV18	TRBJ2-5
CASSARGEDTDTQYF	TGCGCCAGCAGCGCGCGGGGGGAGGACACAGATACGCAGTATTTT	-	TRBD2	TRBV5-1	TRBJ2-3
CASSRDRVSGNTIYF	TGTGCCAGCAGTCGAGACAGGGTCTCTGGAAACACCATATATTTT	-	TRBD1	TRBV6-6	TRBJ1-3
CATSDSLTRGVAFF	TGTGCCACCAGTGATAGTCTCACTCGGGGCGTCGCTTTCTTT	once	-	TRBV24-1	TRBJ1-1
CASSLALAGGPGELFF	TGCGCCAGCAGCTTGGCCCTAGCGGGGGGGCCCGGGGAGCTGTTTTTT	-	TRBD2	TRBV5-1	TRBJ2-2
CASSLGSDVGRNNSPLHF	TGTGCCAGCAGCTTAGGTAGCGATGTAGGACGGAATAATTCACCCCTCCACTTT	-	-	TRBV11-3	TRBJ1-6
CATSDASRGAADTQYF	TGTGCCACCAGTGATGCGAGCAGGGGAGCTGCAGATACGCAGTATTTT	-	-	TRBV24-1	TRBJ2-3
CASSFSRNEQFF	TGTGCCAGCAGTTTTAGCAGGAATGAGCAGTTCTTC	-	-	TRBV12-3/TRBV12-4	TRBJ2-1
CASSVGSGSGQPQHF	TGCGCCAGCAGTGTCGGCAGCGGCAGCGGGCAGCCCCAGCATTTT	-	-	TRBV10-2	TRBJ1-5
CAWSEGYSLSTNEKLFF	TGTGCCTGGAGCGAGGGTTATTCCCTCTCAACTAATGAAAAACTGTTTTTT	-	-	TRBV30	TRBJ1-4
CASSSSQGAGGYTF	TGCGCCAGCAGCTCCTCCCAGGGGGCGGGCGGCTACACCTTC	-	TRBD1	TRBV5-1	TRBJ1-2
CASSLVGGSSVGNQPQHF	TGTGCCAGCAGCTTAGTGGGCGGGTCGTCCGTTGGCAATCAGCCCCAGCATTTT	-	-	TRBV7-2	TRBJ1-5
CASSPSASEQYF	TGTGCCAGCTCACCTTCGGCGAGCGAGCAGTACTTC	-	-	TRBV18	TRBJ2-7
CATSDPGHLEAFF	TGTGCCACCAGTGACCCGGGACACCTTGAAGCTTTCTTT	-	-	TRBV24-1	TRBJ1-1
CASSPGTSNYGYTF	TGTGCCAGCAGCCCCGGGACTTCGAACTATGGCTACACCTTC	-	-	TRBV6-5	TRBJ1-2
CASSHLTGGTGELFF	TGTGCCAGCAGCCATCTGACAGGGGGCACCGGGGAGCTGTTTTTT	-	TRBD1	TRBV7-3	TRBJ2-2
CASSLGQAYDGYTF	TGCGCCAGCAGCTTGGGACAGGCATACGATGGCTACACCTTC	-	-	TRBV5-1	TRBJ1-2
CASSSTRRGEAFF	TGTGCCAGCAGTTCCACACGGAGGGGTGAAGCTTTCTTT	-	-	TRBV6-5	TRBJ1-1
CASSYLRTGVYEQYF	TGTGCCAGCAGTTACCTCAGGACAGGGGTCTACGAGCAGTACTTC	-	TRBD1	TRBV6-2/TRBV6-3	TRBJ2-7
CSVGVMNFGEQFF	TGCAGCGTTGGGGTTATGAATTTTGGTGAGCAGTTCTTC	-	-	TRBV29-1	TRBJ2-1
CASSLQGNQPQHF	TGTGCCAGCAGTTTGCAGGGGAATCAGCCCCAGCATTTT	-	-	TRBV12-3/TRBV12-4	TRBJ1-5